This is a list of T cell receptor beta chains from one sample in a study of vaccination and CD4 T cells after COVID-19. TCRdb itself ran the PCR reads through MiXCR, one entry per CDR3 protein. This sample has about 17,000 distinct CDR3 sequences, with 50% to 75% found just once. These receptors have no known antigen. Source material: CD4+ T cells from blood, cultured in vitro. The receptors derive from a human donor who had recovered from COVID-19. Both conserved end residues are part of each CDR3. A D gene is named only where the DNA matches it firmly. Size is omitted from some rows. Given values are once, few, many or a class for expanded clones.

CDR3	DNA	V	D	size	J
CASIRQGGIEAFF	TGTGCCAGCATCCGACAGGGCGGGATTGAAGCTTTCTTT	TRBV6-1	TRBD1	-	TRBJ1-1
CSARIQGPETGAFF	TGCAGTGCTAGAATACAGGGCCCCGAAACCGGAGCTTTCTTT	TRBV20-1	-	few	TRBJ1-1
CASSHTPGTSGGRDTQYF	TGTGCCAGCAGCCACACGCCGGGGACTAGCGGGGGGAGGGATACGCAGTATTTT	TRBV4-2	TRBD2	-	TRBJ2-3
CASRRQGGNQPQHF	TGTGCCAGCAGACGACAGGGGGGCAATCAGCCCCAGCATTTT	TRBV6-2/TRBV6-3	TRBD1	-	TRBJ1-5
CASSLAGTYTGELFF	TGTGCCAGCAGCTTAGCTGGTACATACACCGGGGAGCTGTTTTTT	TRBV7-9	-	-	TRBJ2-2
CASSPRGGRIEQYF	TGTGCCAGCAGCCCCCGGGGGGGGCGGATCGAGCAGTACTTC	TRBV7-8	TRBD2	-	TRBJ2-7
CSARAQTYYEQYF	TGCAGTGCTAGAGCACAGACCTACTACGAGCAGTACTTC	TRBV20-1	-	-	TRBJ2-7
CASSQDRTGPEQYF	TGCGCCAGCAGCCAAGACAGGACGGGGCCCGAGCAGTACTTC	TRBV4-3	-	-	TRBJ2-7
CASRGGQGDTQYF	TGTGCCAGCAGGGGGGGGCAAGGAGATACGCAGTATTTT	TRBV2	-	-	TRBJ2-3
CASSMSRNNYGYTF	TGTGCCAGTAGTATGTCCAGAAACAACTATGGCTACACCTTC	TRBV19	-	-	TRBJ1-2
CASSILGTGGDSPLHF	TGTGCCAGTAGTATCCTCGGGACAGGGGGTGATTCACCCCTCCACTTT	TRBV19	TRBD1	-	TRBJ1-6
CASSSFGLNYGYTF	TGTGCCAGCAGTTCATTTGGACTTAACTATGGCTACACCTTC	TRBV6-2/TRBV6-3	-	once	TRBJ1-2
CASSSTGGLEYEQYF	TGTGCCAGCAGCTCAACAGGGGGCTTGGAATACGAGCAGTACTTC	TRBV6-1	TRBD1	-	TRBJ2-7
CASSLAGQGGGEQYF	TGTGCCAGCAGCTTAGCGGGACAGGGGGGCGGAGAGCAGTACTTC	TRBV11-3	TRBD1	-	TRBJ2-7
CASRHGKTQYF	TGTGCCAGCAGGCACGGAAAGACCCAGTACTTC	TRBV12-3/TRBV12-4	-	-	TRBJ2-5
CSASHGRNEQFF	TGCAGTGCTAGTCACGGGCGGAATGAGCAGTTCTTC	TRBV20-1	-	-	TRBJ2-1
CASSLGQQGREMYGYTF	TGTGCCAGCAGCTTAGGACAACAGGGGAGGGAGATGTATGGCTACACCTTC	TRBV5-8	TRBD1	-	TRBJ1-2
CSATRTSGGADEQFF	TGCAGTGCTACCCGGACTAGCGGGGGGGCCGATGAGCAGTTCTTC	TRBV20-1	TRBD2	-	TRBJ2-1
CASLGAGSSYNSPLHF	TGTGCCAGCCTTGGAGCCGGAAGCTCCTATAATTCACCCCTCCACTTT	TRBV7-9	-	-	TRBJ1-6
CSAHEITGELFF	TGCAGTGCTCACGAGATCACCGGGGAGCTGTTTTTT	TRBV20-1	-	-	TRBJ2-2
CASTPGTSGSGNIQYF	TGTGCCAGCACCCCCGGGACTAGCGGGAGTGGGAACATTCAGTACTTC	TRBV21-1	-	-	TRBJ2-4
CASSQKGGAETQYF	TGTGCCAGCAGCCAAAAGGGGGGGGCTGAGACCCAGTACTTC	TRBV4-2	-	-	TRBJ2-5
CDSLAVGDEQYF	TGTGACTCACTAGCGGTGGGCGACGAGCAGTACTTC	TRBV27	TRBD2	-	TRBJ2-7
CASSLVGQEDEQFF	TGTGCCAGCAGCTTAGTTGGACAGGAGGATGAGCAGTTCTTC	TRBV7-3	TRBD1	-	TRBJ2-1
CASSSGSNYGYTF	TGTGCCAGCTCAAGCGGAAGCAACTATGGCTACACCTTC	TRBV18	-	-	TRBJ1-2
CASSLGSRGTQYF	TGTGCCAGCAGCTTAGGGTCGCGGGGTACGCAGTATTTT	TRBV11-3	-	-	TRBJ2-3
CSVLDRVGTYEQYF	TGCAGTGTCCTCGACAGGGTCGGAACCTACGAGCAGTACTTC	TRBV20-1	TRBD1	few	TRBJ2-7
CATTPSGNAGELFF	TGTGCCACCACTCCCAGCGGGAATGCCGGGGAGCTGTTTTTT	TRBV24-1	TRBD2	-	TRBJ2-2
CATSGSGTSGRNEQFF	TGTGCCACCAGTGGTTCCGGGACTAGCGGGAGGAATGAGCAGTTCTTC	TRBV24-1	TRBD2	-	TRBJ2-1
CSAQRWVSTGGIADTQYF	TGCAGTGCTCAGAGGTGGGTTTCGACAGGGGGCATCGCAGATACGCAGTATTTT	TRBV20-1	TRBD1	-	TRBJ2-3
CSASRFGSNSGNTIYF	TGCAGTGCTAGTCGCTTTGGATCCAACTCTGGAAACACCATATATTTT	TRBV20-1	-	-	TRBJ1-3
CASSDGGGRGYNEQFF	TGTGCCAGCAGTGATGGCGGGGGCAGGGGATACAATGAGCAGTTCTTC	TRBV2	-	-	TRBJ2-1
CAISADDFYGYTF	TGTGCCATCAGTGCGGACGACTTCTATGGCTACACCTTC	TRBV10-3	-	-	TRBJ1-2
CSATLWMGDEQYF	TGCAGTGCAACCCTCTGGATGGGAGACGAGCAGTACTTC	TRBV20-1	-	few	TRBJ2-7
CAISPTGGGSYNEQFF	TGTGCCATCAGTCCGACAGGGGGTGGTTCCTACAATGAGCAGTTCTTC	TRBV10-3	TRBD1	few	TRBJ2-1
CASSPLAGGPCFYNEQFF	TGCGCCAGCAGTCCGCTAGCGGGGGGGCCTTGTTTCTACAATGAGCAGTTCTTC	TRBV23-1	TRBD2	-	TRBJ2-1
CASSLGQLEAFF	TGTGCCAGCAGCTTAGGGCAGCTTGAAGCTTTCTTT	TRBV7-9	-	-	TRBJ1-1
CASSEGAGVGLATF	TGTGCCAGCAGTGAAGGGGCAGGGGTGGGACTGGCCACCTTC	TRBV6-1	-	-	TRBJ1-2
CASSLLMQDSYEQYF	TGTGCCAGCAGCTTATTAATGCAGGACTCCTACGAGCAGTACTTC	TRBV11-2	-	-	TRBJ2-7
CASSFLDRGLNYGYTF	TGCGCCAGCAGCTTCTTGGACAGGGGGCTTAACTATGGCTACACCTTC	TRBV5-1	TRBD1	-	TRBJ1-2
CASSFPGRASGSKGRSYNEQFF	TGTGCCAGCAGCTTTCCGGGCCGGGCTAGCGGGAGTAAAGGTCGGTCCTACAATGAGCAGTTCTTC	TRBV7-2	TRBD2	few	TRBJ2-1
CASSQGPAGLYTDTQYF	TGTGCCAGCAGTCAAGGCCCAGCGGGTCTGTATACAGATACGCAGTATTTT	TRBV2	-	once	TRBJ2-3